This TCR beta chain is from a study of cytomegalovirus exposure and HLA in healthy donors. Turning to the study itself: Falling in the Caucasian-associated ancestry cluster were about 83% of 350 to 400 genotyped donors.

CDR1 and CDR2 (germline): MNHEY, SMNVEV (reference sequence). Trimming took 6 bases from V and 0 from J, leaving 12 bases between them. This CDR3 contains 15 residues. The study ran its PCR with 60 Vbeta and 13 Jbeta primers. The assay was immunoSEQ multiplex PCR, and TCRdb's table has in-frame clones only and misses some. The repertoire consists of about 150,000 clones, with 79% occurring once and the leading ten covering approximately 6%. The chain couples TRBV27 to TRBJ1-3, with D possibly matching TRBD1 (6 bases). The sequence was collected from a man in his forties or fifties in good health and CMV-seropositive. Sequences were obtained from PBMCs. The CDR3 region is CASRQQGNSGNTIYF. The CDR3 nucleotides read TGTGCCAGCAGGCAGCAGGGGAACTCTGGAAACACCATATATTTT.